The 16 T cell receptor beta chains given below trace back to one sample, sequenced in a study of radiotherapy plus CTLA-4 blockade in lung cancer. Method: immunoSEQ multiplex PCR; TCRdb's copy keeps in-frame clones and lacks some. The profile covers about 72,000 clones, with about 83% appearing a single time and around 4% taken by the ten largest. This specimen consisted of peripheral blood, obtained from a patient treated with radiotherapy plus ipilimumab. The source is a human donor with non-small cell lung cancer who had a partial response to radiotherapy plus ipilimumab.

The chain is built from TRBV27 and TRBJ2-3; 9 bases are shared with TRBD2. The germline gives CDR1 MNHEY, CDR2 SMNVEV (reference sequence). The CDR3 consists of 16 residues. The V and J ends lost 6 bases and 6 bases, in that order; junction bases with no gene match: 13. In nucleotides, the CDR3 is TGTGCCAGCAGCCTACAACCGAGCGGGAGGAGGGATACGCAGTATTTT. This gives the protein CASSLQPSGRRDTQYF.

The chain links TRBV10-1 to TRBJ2-1; 10 nucleotides align to TRBD1. The CDR3 is 14 residues long. Trimming at V came to 5 bases and at J to 7 bases, leaving 5 bases not matched to a gene. From germline, CDR1 is WNHNN and CDR2 SYGVQD (reference sequence). The CDR3: CASSRTGGTNEQFF. The CDR3 region has the DNA TGCGCCAGCAGTAGGACAGGGGGGACGAATGAGCAGTTCTTC.

This chain links TRBV11-3 with TRBJ2-7, with TRBD2 as a possible D gene (6 bases). Per germline, CDR1 SGHNT and CDR2 YENEEA. This CDR3 has 16 amino acids. V gave up 5 bases and J gave up 0 bases, with 17 bases separating them. CDR3 loop: CASSLPGGAVSYEQYF. CDR3 in DNA: TGTGCCAGCAGCCTCCCCGGCGGGGCCGTCTCCTACGAGCAGTACTTC.

The chain is built from TRBV6-1 and TRBJ1-5; 7 bases agree with TRBD1. Trimming removed 6 bases from V and 4 bases from J; junction bases left unmatched: 3. The CDR3 spans 13 residues. Germline values: CDR1 MNHNS, CDR2 SASEGT. This CDR3 reads CASRSGGNQPQHF. The CDR3 DNA is TGTGCCAGCAGATCAGGGGGTAATCAGCCCCAGCATTTT.

There are a few counts of this clone. V gene TRBV6-6 combines with J gene TRBJ2-7; TRBD2 is a possible D gene (5 bases). CDR1 is MNHNY, CDR2 SVGAGI, per germline (reference sequence). CDR3 size: 14 residues. Trimming cost V 5 bases and J 0 bases, with 11 bases left between them. The CDR3, as DNA: TGTGCCAGCAGTCTTGGACTCGACTCCTACGAGCAGTACTTC. Its protein product is CASSLGLDSYEQYF.

The CDR3 nucleotides read TGCGCCAGCAGCTTGGAGGGGATGAGCTCTGGAAACACCATATATTTT. Residues: CASSLEGMSSGNTIYF. The chain is built from TRBV5-1 and TRBJ1-3, with D possibly being TRBD1 (5 bases). Germline V lookup: CDR1 SGHRS, CDR2 YFSETQ. Trimming removed 0 bases from V and 0 bases from J, with 10 bases in between. The CDR3 runs to 16 residues.

The chain employs TRBV6-5 and TRBJ2-1; 8 bases are shared with TRBD2. With V trimmed by 4 bases and J by 7 bases, 12 bases remained unmatched. Germline assignment: CDR1 MNHEY and CDR2 SVGAGI. The CDR3 runs to 16 residues. The DNA of the CDR3 is TGTGCCAGCAGTTCTCCCAGCGGGAGTCCCAATAATGAGCAGTTCTTC. Translated, it gives CASSSPSGSPNNEQFF.

The chain is built from TRBV7-2 and TRBJ2-7, with 9 bases lining up with TRBD1. Germline V lookup: CDR1 SGHTA, CDR2 FQGNSA. Losses at the gene ends were 4 bases for V and 4 bases for J; bases not matched to a gene: 5. The CDR3 has 14 amino acids. In nucleotides, the CDR3 is TGTGCCAGCAGCTCCGACAGGGGGTCATACGAGCAGTACTTC. Encoded protein: CASSSDRGSYEQYF.

The gene calls are TRBV6-5 and TRBJ1-1; D is unresolved. The germline V gene encodes CDR1 MNHEY and CDR2 SVGAGI. This CDR3 is built from 14 residues. The V end lost 4 bases, the J end lost 1 base, and 10 bases lay between the germline ends. CDR3 sequence (DNA): TGTGCCAGCAGTTCCCTAGACGGGAACACTGAAGCTTTCTTT. Translating it yields CASSSLDGNTEAFF.

The CDR3 loop reads CASRLGRENEQYF. The CDR3 DNA reads TGTGCCAGCAGACTGGGGCGGGAGAACGAGCAGTACTTC. The chain employs TRBV6-6 and TRBJ2-7; 7 bases line up with TRBD2. Germline V gene lookup returns CDR1 MNHNY and CDR2 SVGAGI (reference sequence). With V trimmed by 6 bases and J by 5 bases, 7 bases remained unmatched. The CDR3 is 13 residues long.

This CDR3 reads CASSSDRTAKNIQYF. CDR3 DNA sequence: TGTGCCAGCAGTTCGGACAGGACCGCCAAAAACATTCAGTACTTC. This chain uses TRBV6-5 with TRBJ2-4, with 7 bases fitting TRBD1. Trimming removed 4 bases from V and 1 base from J; junction bases left unmatched: 4. Germline V gives CDR1 MNHEY, CDR2 SVGAGI. The CDR3 has 15 residues.

This chain uses TRBV10-2 with TRBJ1-1; 8 bases align to TRBD1. Germline assignment: CDR1 WSHSY and CDR2 SAAADI. The CDR3 extends over 15 amino acids. Unmatched junction bases numbered 4, after V lost 2 bases and J lost 2 bases. The CDR3 sequence: CASSERTGINTEAFF. The CDR3 bases are TGCGCCAGCAGTGAGAGGACAGGGATAAACACTGAAGCTTTCTTT.

The chain is built from TRBV7-9 and TRBJ2-1, with TRBD1 identical over 7 bases. Trimming cost V 2 bases and J 8 bases; bases outside gene matches: 9. The CDR3 consists of 15 residues. Per germline, CDR1 SEHNR and CDR2 FQNEAQ (reference sequence). The CDR3 DNA follows: TGTGCCAGCAGCTTATACGACAGGGTCATCGATGAGCAGTTCTTC. Its translation is CASSLYDRVIDEQFF.

The rearrangement joins TRBV2 to TRBJ2-7; no clear D. Trimming cost V 3 bases and J 0 bases, with 9 bases left between them. This CDR3 has 14 amino acids. CDR1 SNHLY and CDR2 FYNNEI come from the germline V gene. The CDR3, as DNA: TGTGCCAGCAGTGATGTGCCCGGCTCCTACGAGCAGTACTTC. Its translation: CASSDVPGSYEQYF.

The chain joins TRBV19 to TRBJ2-3; TRBD2 agrees at 7 bases. The CDR3 covers 14 residues. V was pared by 9 bases and J by 0 bases, with 6 bases of the junction left unmatched. Germline CDR1 and CDR2: LNHDA and SQIVND (reference sequence). The CDR3, as DNA: TGTGCCAGCGCGGGAGCGATTAGCACAGATACGCAGTATTTT. Its protein product is CASAGAISTDTQYF.

The rearrangement links TRBV7-3 to TRBJ2-5; 7 bases match TRBD2. Germline V gene sequence: CDR1 SGHTA, CDR2 FQGTGA. The CDR3 spans 14 residues. J gave up 4 bases and V 4 bases, and 6 bases lay outside the gene matches. CDR3 sequence: CASSSGREGETQYF. The CDR3 nucleotides read TGTGCCAGCAGCTCGGGCAGGGAGGGAGAGACCCAGTACTTC.